Detailed here is one T cell receptor beta chain. Its antigen is not identified. The data were produced by immunoSEQ multiplex PCR, yet TCRdb's version contains in-frame clones alone and is incomplete. The sample carries 55,000 to 70,000 clones, roughly nine tenths recorded once. Trimming cost V 0 bases and J 7 bases; bases outside gene matches: 13. CDR1 SGHRS and CDR2 YFSETQ come from the germline V gene. This CDR3 region has 18 residues. This entry belongs to a study of OX40 agonist ivuxolimab in advanced cancers. Overall study findings and caveats: Doses of 0.1 to 3.0 mg/kg were accompanied by clonal expansion of CD4+ and CD8+ blood T cells by week 6.

This TCR was recovered from an adult with an advanced solid tumor such as melanoma, head and neck, liver or kidney cancer. V and J are TRBV5-1 and TRBJ1-6, with TRBD1 matching over 7 bases. The sample consisted of CD4+ or CD8+ T cells sorted from blood, taken in a trial of the OX40 agonist ivuxolimab. The CDR3 loop is CASSLVYNQGGYNSPLHF. The DNA of the CDR3 is TGCGCCAGCAGCTTGGTCTATAATCAGGGGGGGTACAATTCACCCCTCCACTTT.